The 21 T cell receptor beta chains reported below all come from one sample, sequenced in a study of shared clonotypes between healthy human individuals. Generated by immunoSEQ multiplex PCR, the TCRdb table keeps only in-frame clones and is missing some. Counted here are roughly 500,000 clones, 76% occurring once; the ten biggest clones make up roughly 13%. What was sequenced was PBMCs. These receptors were obtained from a woman between 40 and 55 years old in good health. Some clones in this sample may be carry-over from other donors' samples.

This chain joins TRBV7-9 and TRBJ2-5, with 11 bases lining up with TRBD2. The V and J ends lost 5 bases and 5 bases, in that order; junction bases with no gene match: 4. CDR3 length: 14 residues. Germline loops: CDR1 SEHNR, CDR2 FQNEAQ (reference sequence). DNA for the CDR3: TGTGCCAGCAGCCCGGGACTAGCGGCCGAGACCCAGTACTTC. Translated, it gives CASSPGLAAETQYF.

Of note for this clone: A much more abundant neighbour one base away suggests this may be a read error. CDR3 DNA sequence: TGTGCCGTCAGTGAGTCCAGCGGGGGTAACACCGGGGAGCTGTTTTTT. Translating it yields CAVSESSGGNTGELFF. The chain has TRBV10-3 and TRBJ2-2, with TRBD2 matching over 8 bases. CDR1 is ENHRY, CDR2 SYGVKD, per germline. The CDR3 sequence is 16 residues long.

The chain recombines TRBV15 with TRBJ2-2, with 8 bases fitting TRBD1. This CDR3 has 17 residues. Looked up from germline, CDR1 is LNHNV and CDR2 is YYDKDF (reference sequence). Trimming cost V 4 bases and J 2 bases; bases outside gene matches: 9. In DNA form, the CDR3 reads TGTGCCACCAGCAAGCTTCAGGGGGCATTAAACACCGGGGAGCTGTTTTTT. Amino acid sequence: CATSKLQGALNTGELFF.

The rearrangement links TRBV9 to TRBJ1-2, with D possibly matching TRBD1 (5 bases). Trimming left V 4 bases short and J 7 bases short, with 26 bases between. In germline, CDR1 is SGDLS, CDR2 YYNGEE. CDR3 length equals 17 residues. CDR3 loop: CASSPLPGGQGHSGYTF. The CDR3 DNA follows: TGTGCCAGCAGCCCTCTCCCGGGAGGGCAGGGCCATAGTGGCTACACCTTC.

The chain couples TRBV5-6 to TRBJ2-5; D gene ambiguous. V was clipped by 0 bases and J by 0 bases, with 6 bases between them. The CDR3 has 14 residues. From germline, CDR1 is SGHDT and CDR2 YYEEEE. CDR3 DNA: TGTGCCAGCAGCTTGGATGGTAACCAAGAGACCCAGTACTTC. It yields the protein CASSLDGNQETQYF.

In the case of this clone: A far larger clone is one base from this, pointing to a likely read error. The chain employs TRBV7-3 and TRBJ1-5; no firm D call. The CDR3 consists of 17 residues. Trimming cost V 0 bases and J 4 bases, with 16 bases left between them. Per germline, CDR1 SGHTA and CDR2 FQGTGA. CDR3 nucleotides: TGTGCCAGCAGCTTAACCTACGGGGATGATGGGAATCAGCCCCAGCATTTT. Encoded protein: CASSLTYGDDGNQPQHF. Looking up the rest from reference TRBV7-3 and TRBJ1-5 gives the full variable domain: GAGVSQTPSNKVTEKGKYVELRCDPISGHTALYWYRQSLGQGPEFLIYFQGTGAADDSGLPNDRFFAVRPEGSVSTLKIQRTERGDSAVYLCASSLTYGDDGNQPQHFGDGTRLSIL.

The chain uses TRBV2 and TRBJ2-1, with 10 bases identical to TRBD2. V lost 6 bases to trimming and J lost 4 bases; unmatched junction nucleotides: 12. CDR1 and CDR2 from the germline V gene are SNHLY and FYNNEI. The CDR3 covers 17 residues. Here the CDR3 DNA reads TGTGCCAGCAGAAAGTCCTCTAGCGGGAGTGGATACAATGAGCAGTTCTTC. This encodes CASRKSSSGSGYNEQFF.

This clone was seen a few times. The V call is TRBV7-9, the J call TRBJ2-7; D may be TRBD1 (6 bases). Germline lookup yields CDR1 SEHNR and CDR2 FQNEAQ (reference sequence). The CDR3 is made up of 12 amino acids. The V gene lost 5 bases and the J gene lost 3 bases, with 8 bases spanning the gap. The CDR3 spells CASSEQGYEQYF. DNA of the CDR3: TGTGCCAGCAGCGAACAGGGCTACGAGCAGTACTTC.

V usage is TRBV6-1 and J usage is TRBJ1-1; possible D gene TRBD1, 6 bases. CDR1 is MNHNS, CDR2 SASEGT, per germline. The V end was cut by 5 bases, the J end by 7 bases, with 20 bases between. The CDR3 consists of 15 residues. CDR3 loop: CASSLYRDTEDEAFF. CDR3 bases: TGTGCCAGCAGTCTCTACCGGGACACGGAGGATGAAGCTTTCTTT.

The chain carries TRBV28 and TRBJ1-5, with D maybe TRBD1 (6 bases). This CDR3 contains 15 residues. V was shortened by 4 bases and J by 6 bases, with 16 bases between the two germline ends. Per the germline V gene, CDR1 is MDHEN and CDR2 is SYDVKM. In DNA form, the CDR3 reads TGTGCCAGCAGTTACCCGGGGGGCCAAAGTCAGCCCCAGCATTTT. Translating it yields CASSYPGGQSQPQHF. The full variable domain, its missing parts supplied by reference TRBV28 and TRBJ1-5, is DVKVTQSSRYLVKRTGEKVFLECVQDMDHENMFWYRQDPGLGLRLIYFSYDVKMKEKGDIPEGYSVSREKKERFSLILESASTNQTSMYLCASSYPGGQSQPQHFGDGTRLSIL.

The V gene is TRBV13, the J gene TRBJ2-5; 9 bases are shared with TRBD2. The DNA matches TRBJ2-7 better at its end, which makes the J call doubtful. CDR3 length: 15 residues. CDR1 PRHDT and CDR2 FYEKMQ come from the germline V gene (reference sequence). CDR3 DNA: TGTGCCAGCAGCTTAGGCGGGGTAGCGGGAGACGAGCAGTACTTC. This codes for CASSLGGVAGDEQYF.

V and J are TRBV5-5 and TRBJ2-6; the D call may be TRBD1 or TRBD2 (5 bases each). Germline V CDR1 and CDR2: SGHKS, YYEKEE (reference sequence). V gave up 4 bases and J gave up 0 bases, with 17 bases separating them. The CDR3 sequence is 18 residues long. CDR3 in DNA: TGTGCCAGCAGCAGGGGTCCAGGAGGACTCTCTGGGGCCAACGTCCTGACTTTC. It encodes CASSRGPGGLSGANVLTF.

This clone was recorded a few times. This chain links TRBV14 with TRBJ2-7; 14 bases are a match to TRBD2. The V segment lost 3 bases and the J segment 6 bases; nucleotides outside the gene matches: 7. CDR3 size: 16 residues. Germline V gene data show CDR1 as SGHDN and CDR2 as FVKESK. CDR3 loop: CASSHPRLAGGREQYF. The CDR3 DNA sequence: TGTGCCAGCAGCCACCCCCGACTAGCGGGAGGGCGCGAGCAGTACTTC.

This clone was seen a handful of times. The chain links TRBV7-8 to TRBJ1-4; D might be TRBD1 (5 bases). The CDR3 contains 12 residues. The V end was cut by 1 base, the J end by 11 bases, with 8 bases between. CDR1 and CDR2 (germline): SGHVS, FQNEAQ. The CDR3 DNA reads as TGTGCCAGCAGCTTAGATGGGGGGAAACTGTTTTTT. It encodes CASSLDGGKLFF. Full variable domain (remainder filled in from reference TRBV7-8 and TRBJ1-4): GAGVSQSPRYKVAKRGQDVALRCDPISGHVSLFWYQQALGQGPEFLTYFQNEAQLDKSGLPSDRFFAERPEGSVSTLKIQRTQQEDSAVYLCASSLDGGKLFFGSGTQLSVL.

This clone was seen a handful of times. This chain connects TRBV7-2 to TRBJ1-6; D is undetermined. Germline V gene data show CDR1 as SGHTA and CDR2 as FQGNSA. Trimming shortened V by 0 bases and J by 2 bases, and 2 bases separated the two germline ends. This CDR3 contains 14 residues. Here the CDR3 reads CASSLATYNSPLHF. The CDR3 DNA sequence: TGTGCCAGCAGCTTAGCGACCTATAATTCACCCCTCCACTTT.

The chain couples TRBV19 to TRBJ2-5; 8 nucleotides align to TRBD2. Trimming at V came to 1 base and at J to 4 bases, leaving 2 bases not matched to a gene. This CDR3 is built from 14 residues. Per the germline V gene, CDR1 is LNHDA and CDR2 is SQIVND (reference sequence). The CDR3 DNA sequence: TGTGCCAGTAGTATAGCGGGAGGGCTAGAGACCCAGTACTTC. This sequence encodes CASSIAGGLETQYF.

As for this clone: The junction departs from germline at one end; a sequencing error may be responsible. The V gene is TRBV7-7, the J gene TRBJ2-1; D is unclear. The CDR3 contains 13 residues. Per the germline V gene, CDR1 is SSHAT and CDR2 is FNYEAQ (reference sequence). CDR3 nucleotide sequence: TGTGCTAGCAGCTTAGGGCTGCACAATGAGCAGTTCTTC. It codes for CASSLGLHNEQFF. The complete variable domain, with remaining parts taken from reference TRBV7-7 and TRBJ2-1, reads GAGVSQSPRYKVTKRGQDVTLRCDPISSHATLYWYQQALGQGPEFLTYFNYEAQPDKSGLPSDRFSAERPEGSISTLTIQRTEQRDSAMYRCASSLGLHNEQFFGPGTRLTVL.

The chain links TRBV11-2 to TRBJ2-7; TRBD1 might be the D (5 bases). Trimming shortened V by 5 bases and J by 3 bases, and 23 bases separated the two germline ends. Germline values: CDR1 SGHAT, CDR2 FQNNGV. The CDR3 length is 17 residues. CDR3 protein: CASSPPWGYPGDYEQYF. As DNA, the CDR3 is TGTGCCAGCAGCCCCCCGTGGGGCTATCCTGGTGACTACGAGCAGTACTTC.

This clone was seen once. A far larger clone is one nucleotide away, so this likely arose from a read error. V is TRBV15 and J is TRBJ1-2, with TRBD1 as a possible D gene (6 bases). V was shortened by 3 bases and J by 7 bases, with 21 bases between the two germline ends. The CDR3 extends over 16 amino acids. The V gene's germline CDR1 is LNHNV and CDR2 YYDKDF (reference sequence). The CDR3 loop reads CATSRDLWGGAVGYTF. The CDR3, as DNA: TGTGCCACCAGCAGGGACCTGTGGGGGGGCGCCGTTGGCTACACCTTC.

In its sample, this clone was seen a few times. This chain joins TRBV7-9 and TRBJ2-1; D is unresolved. CDR1 SEHNR and CDR2 FQNEAQ come from the germline V gene (reference sequence). Trimming shortened V by 4 bases and J by 3 bases, and 16 bases separated the two germline ends. CDR3 length equals 16 residues. Here the CDR3 DNA reads TGTGCCAGCAGCTCATTAGGCCAAGGGATCTACAATGAGCAGTTCTTC. Amino acids: CASSSLGQGIYNEQFF.

The chain couples TRBV5-1 to TRBJ1-1, with D unresolved. The length of the CDR3 is 16 residues. The V end was cut by 1 base, the J end by 0 bases, with 13 bases between. Germline assignment: CDR1 SGHRS and CDR2 YFSETQ. The CDR3 here is CASSLTTLALNTEAFF. The DNA of the CDR3 is TGCGCCAGCAGCTTGACTACATTGGCCCTGAACACTGAAGCTTTCTTT.